The sample holds many counts of the clone carrying this TCR beta chain. Its specificity is not known. A second PCR, run for roughly 7 to 11 cycles, used a sample-barcoded 5' primer plus a J-beta primer mix. TCRdb fed the 5' RACE reads into MiXCR, producing one record per CDR3 protein. There are 870,000 or so distinct CDR3 sequences in the sample; more than 25% occur only once, and 17% lies in the top ten. The CDR3 is made up of 14 amino acids. The junction had 3 bases not matched to a gene; V was cut back by 5 bases and J by 4 bases. The germline V gene encodes CDR1 SGHTA and CDR2 FQGNSA. The data were obtained in a study of blood T cells in healthy people across ages. Study results and caveats: TCR beta diversity per million T cells fell roughly linearly with age. There was no known CMV status for donors, so expanded clonotype changes were possibly confounded. Calculation of diversity from one million T cells yielded estimates considered to be underestimates.

Investigators took about 9.2 milliliters of peripheral blood from every donor. This chain connects TRBV7-2 to TRBJ2-5, with 11 bases aligning to TRBD1. The sequence came from a woman older than 75 in good health. The sequenced material came from blood. CDR3 amino acids: CASSQGTGGETQYF. The CDR3, as DNA: TGTGCCAGCAGCCAAGGGACAGGGGGAGAGACCCAGTACTTC.